This T cell receptor (beta chain) appears in the sequencing data of a study of blood T cell repertoires in COVID-19. This clone was observed once. Additional DNA sequences in this sample encode the identical CDR3. TCRdb's table, derived via immunoSEQ multiplex PCR, lists solely in-frame clones and lacks some. The sample lists roughly 330,000 clones; approximately 89% were seen once. Sequencing was performed on PBMCs or T cells enriched from blood (not recorded which). This TCR was sampled from a man under 40 who had recovered from COVID-19.

The CDR3 here is CASSVAGGEGTDTQYF. The DNA of the CDR3 is TGTGCCAGCAGCGTAGCCGGCGGGGAGGGCACAGATACGCAGTATTTT. This rearrangement joins TRBV9 to TRBJ2-3; TRBD2 might be the D (6 bases). Trimming left V 0 bases short and J 1 base short, with 12 bases between. The CDR3 runs 16 residues. Germline V gives CDR1 SGDLS, CDR2 YYNGEE.